This record covers a single TCR beta chain. What it binds is unknown. Clones were read by immunoSEQ multiplex PCR, and TCRdb kept only the in-frame ones, dropping some. The sample lists roughly 43,000 clones, approximately 82% occurring once. The sample originates from a study of a mutant IDH1 vaccine in newly diagnosed glioma. Study findings and constraints: The occurrence of vaccine-induced immune responses was seen in 93.3% of patients.

CDR1 and CDR2 from the germline V gene are SGHRS and YFSETQ. V was pared by 0 bases and J by 0 bases, with 7 bases between. The CDR3 runs to 14 residues. Time point reported: week 47, end of study. A single vaccine dose contained 300 ug of mutant IDH1 20-mer peptide, and topical imiquimod was used with it. The specimen was PBMCs, collected from a glioma patient whose treatment included an IDH1 peptide vaccine. This chain joins TRBV5-1 and TRBJ2-7; D possibly corresponds to TRBD1 (5 bases). The receptor comes from a man between 18 and 35 years old with glioma. Some clones in this sample may be carry-over from other donors' samples. The CDR3 here is CASSLGQPSYEQYF. CDR3 coding DNA: TGCGCCAGCAGCTTGGGACAGCCCTCCTACGAGCAGTACTTC.